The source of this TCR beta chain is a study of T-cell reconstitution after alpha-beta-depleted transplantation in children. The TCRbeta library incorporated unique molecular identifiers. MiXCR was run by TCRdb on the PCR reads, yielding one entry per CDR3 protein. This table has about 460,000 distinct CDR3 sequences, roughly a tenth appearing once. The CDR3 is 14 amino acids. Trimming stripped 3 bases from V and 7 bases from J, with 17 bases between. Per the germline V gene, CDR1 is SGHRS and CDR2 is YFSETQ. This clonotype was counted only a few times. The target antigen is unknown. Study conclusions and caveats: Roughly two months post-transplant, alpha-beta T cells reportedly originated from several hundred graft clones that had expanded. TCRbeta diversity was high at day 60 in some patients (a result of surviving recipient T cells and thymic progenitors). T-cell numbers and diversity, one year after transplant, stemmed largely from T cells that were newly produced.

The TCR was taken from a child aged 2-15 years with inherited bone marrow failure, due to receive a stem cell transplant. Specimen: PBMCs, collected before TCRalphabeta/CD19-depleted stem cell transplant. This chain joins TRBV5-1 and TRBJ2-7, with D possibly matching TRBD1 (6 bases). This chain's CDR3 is CASSSDSPWGEQYF. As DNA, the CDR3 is TGCGCCAGCAGCTCGGACAGCCCCTGGGGTGAGCAGTACTTC.